The source of this TCR beta chain is a study of T cell repertoires in cytomegalovirus infection. Germline assignment: CDR1 SGHVS and CDR2 FNYEAQ. This CDR3 comprises 18 residues. V lost 5 bases, J lost 6 bases, and 16 bases stayed unmatched. This clonotype has a count of ten or more. MiXCR, applied by TCRdb to the reads, yields one record per CDR3 protein. The sample consists of 350,000 to 550,000 distinct CDR3 sequences, approximately 30% of them appearing once. The rearrangement links TRBV7-6 to TRBJ2-1; 10 nucleotides line up with TRBD2. Sample: PBMCs. This clonotype originated in a human donor in good health (CMV status not recorded). Some clones in this sample may be carry-over from other donors' samples. DNA for the CDR3: TGTGCCAGCAGCCCTAGGGTGCCAGCTAGCGGGGGACGCAATGAGCAGTTCTTC. Amino acid sequence: CASSPRVPASGGRNEQFF.